These T cell receptor beta chains were read from a single sample in a study of cytomegalovirus exposure and HLA in healthy donors. TCRdb's copy holds only in-frame clones and misses some; the assay was immunoSEQ multiplex PCR. The sample consists of more than 90,000 clones, around 86% of them appearing once. What was sequenced was PBMCs. These receptor sequences come from a man between 18 and 29 years old in good health and CMV-seronegative. The CDR3 runs from the conserved cysteine through the conserved F or W. D genes are given only for firm matches. The size field is filled for only some rows; it gives once, few, many or a size class.

>.|.|TRBV4-1|TRBJ2-1
TGCGCCAGCAGCCAACCGGACACCCTTGGAGGGGATGAGCAGTTCTTC
CASSQPDTLGGDEQFF
>.|TRBD1|TRBV19|TRBJ2-5
TGTGCCAGTAGTGATCAGGGGGCGTTGGGGGAGACCCAGTACTTC
CASSDQGALGETQYF
>.|TRBD1|TRBV12-5|TRBJ2-6
TGTGCTAGTGGACTGGGACAGGGGAAGTCTGGGGCCAACGTCCTGACTTTC
CASGLGQGKSGANVLTF
>.|.|TRBV5-4|TRBJ2-7
TGTGCCAGCAGCCCCAGGGGACGTTGGCCCTACGAGCAGTACTTC
CASSPRGRWPYEQYF
>.|TRBD1|TRBV15|TRBJ2-7
TGTGCCACCAGCATCCGGACAGGGCTTAAGTTCTACGAGCAGTACTTC
CATSIRTGLKFYEQYF
>.|TRBD2|TRBV19|TRBJ2-5
TGTGCCAGTAGTACACGAGTCTCGGGGGGGGAGACCCAGTACTTC
CASSTRVSGGETQYF
>.|TRBD2|TRBV5-4|TRBJ2-5
TGTGCCAGCCGGGAGACTAGCTCGGAGACCCAGTACTTC
CASRETSSETQYF
>few|.|TRBV5-1|TRBJ1-1
TGCGCCAGCAGTTTGCAAATGAACACTGAAGCTTTCTTT
CASSLQMNTEAFF
>.|.|TRBV6-5|TRBJ2-7
.
CASSTSDSSEQYF
>.|TRBD1|TRBV7-9|TRBJ1-5
TGTGCCAGCAGCTCGGGACAGGGACTGGGTCAGCCCCAGCATTTT
CASSSGQGLGQPQHF
>few|TRBD1|TRBV5-4|TRBJ2-7
TGTGCCAGCAGCATTCCCAGGGGGTCGTTAGAAGAGCAGTACTTC
CASSIPRGSLEEQYF
>.|.|TRBV5-1|TRBJ2-3
TGCGCCAGCAGCTTGGCGGGGGGCCGGCTGGATACGCAGTATTTT
CASSLAGGRLDTQYF
>.|.|TRBV14|TRBJ2-1
TGTGCCAGCAGCCCCCCTTTGGCCTCATCCGAGCAGTTCTTC
CASSPPLASSEQFF
>few|.|TRBV6-5|TRBJ2-7
TGTGCCAGCACCCGGGACACCGGCGAGCAGTACTTC
CASTRDTGEQYF
>.|.|TRBV5-4|TRBJ2-3
TGTGCCAGCAGCTTGGAGGCTAGCTCAGGAGATACGCAGTATTTT
CASSLEASSGDTQYF
>.|.|TRBV7-2|TRBJ2-5
TGTGCCAGCAGGTCAGGGGTCTGGGGGGAGACCCAGTACTTC
CASRSGVWGETQYF
>few|TRBD2|TRBV6-5|TRBJ2-7
TGTGCCAGCAGCACCACTAGCGCCTCCTACGAGCAGTACTTC
CASSTTSASYEQYF
>.|.|TRBV5-1|TRBJ2-7
TGCGCCAGCAGCTTGGCGGCGGGGACGGCTTTCTCCTACGAGCAGTACTTC
CASSLAAGTAFSYEQYF
>.|TRBD2|TRBV19|TRBJ2-1
TGTGCCAGTAGTATAGTGGGGACTAGTCTCAATGAGCAGTTCTTC
CASSIVGTSLNEQFF
>.|TRBD1|TRBV6-6|TRBJ1-6
TGTGCCAGCAGGCCTCCGGGACAGGAGTATAATTCACCCCTCCACTTT
CASRPPGQEYNSPLHF
>few|.|TRBV19|TRBJ1-6
TGTGCCAGTAGTGGCGGGCGGATTACACCCCTCCACTTT
CASSGGRITPLHF
>once|TRBD2|TRBV5-4|TRBJ2-2
TGTGCCAGCAGCGGCGGACTAGCGGGAGGGGTTACCGGGGAGCTGTTTTTT
CASSGGLAGGVTGELFF
>.|TRBD2|TRBV7-7|TRBJ2-1
TGTGCCAGCAGCTTAGAGCGGGGCAATGAGCAGTTCTTC
CASSLERGNEQFF
>.|.|TRBV6-1|TRBJ1-2
TGTGCCAGCAGTGAATGGGGAGGGGAGGTCGGCTACACCTTC
CASSEWGGEVGYTF
>.|.|TRBV29-1|TRBJ2-1
TGCAGCGTTGAAGAGAGGTCCGAACCACACAATGAGCAGTTCTTC
CSVEERSEPHNEQFF
>.|.|TRBV5-1|TRBJ1-1
TGCGCCAGCAGCTTGGTAGGGGCTGGCACTGAAGCTTTCTTT
CASSLVGAGTEAFF
>.|TRBD1|TRBV13|TRBJ1-1
TGTGCCAGCAGCACCAGACAGGGCCGGTCTGAAGCTTTCTTT
CASSTRQGRSEAFF
>.|.|TRBV2|TRBJ2-7
TGTGCCAGCAGTGATTTTGCGGGGGCCAGGGACTACGAGCAGTACTTC
CASSDFAGARDYEQYF
>.|TRBD1|TRBV18|TRBJ1-1
TGTGCCAGCACGGGGACAGGGGTGAACACTGAAGCTTTCTTT
CASTGTGVNTEAFF
>.|TRBD1|TRBV27|TRBJ2-1
TGTGCCAGCCTTAGACAGGGACCCTCCTACAATGAGCAGTTCTTC
CASLRQGPSYNEQFF
>.|TRBD1|TRBV4-2|TRBJ2-1
TGTGCCAGCAGCCAATGGACAGGGGTCCAGCAGTTCTTC
CASSQWTGVQQFF
>.|.|TRBV29-1|TRBJ2-7
TGCAGCGTTGAGGAACAGGGAATAAACTACGAGCAGTACTTC
CSVEEQGINYEQYF
>.|.|TRBV6-5|TRBJ2-1
TGTGCCAGCAGTTACACGGACTCCTATAATGAGCAGTTCTTC
CASSYTDSYNEQFF
>.|TRBD2|TRBV5-4|TRBJ2-3
TGTGCCAGCAGCTTAATCGGGGGGGCTCCAGATACGCAGTATTTT
CASSLIGGAPDTQYF
>once|TRBD2|TRBV5-6|TRBJ2-1
TGTGCCAGCAGCCAGGGACTAGCGGGGGGATTTTTAGGGGGTGAGCAGTTCTTC
CASSQGLAGGFLGGEQFF
>.|.|TRBV5-1|TRBJ1-1
TGCGCCAGCAGCACAGGGACTGAAGCTTTCTTT
CASSTGTEAFF
>.|TRBD2|TRBV7-6|TRBJ2-1
TGTGCCAGCAGCGGGACTAGCGGGGGTGAGCAGTTCTTC
CASSGTSGGEQFF